Listed below are T cell receptor beta chains from one sample, sequenced in a study of technical replicates of blood from a handful of donors. The data were produced by immunoSEQ multiplex PCR, yet TCRdb's version contains in-frame clones alone and is incomplete. This sample has more than 90,000 clones, with roughly 95% found just once. The sample consisted of T cells isolated from PBMCs. These receptors were obtained from a human donor in good health. CDR3s include the opening cysteine and the closing phenylalanine or tryptophan. The order of the fields is J gene, D gene, clone size, V gene, CDR3 protein, CDR3 DNA. D genes are given only for firm matches. The size of a clone is reported for some rows only, either as once, few or many, or as a class for expanded clones.

>TRBJ2-7|TRBD1|NA|TRBV7-9
CASSRRTGSVSYEQYF
TGTGCCAGCAGCAGAAGGACAGGGTCAGTTTCCTACGAGCAGTACTTC
>TRBJ1-1|NA|NA|TRBV6-1
CASSRDMNTEAFF
TGTGCCAGCAGTAGGGACATGAACACTGAAGCTTTCTTT
>TRBJ2-2|TRBD1|NA|TRBV5-4
CASSLGQGASGELFF
TGTGCCAGCAGCTTGGGCCAGGGGGCAAGCGGGGAGCTGTTTTTT
>TRBJ1-2|TRBD1|NA|TRBV9
CASSVARQGGAF
TGTGCCAGCAGCGTAGCGAGACAGGGCGGCGCCTTC
>TRBJ1-4|TRBD1|NA|TRBV27
CASSPTDRGWIEKLFF
TGTGCCAGCAGCCCAACCGACAGGGGATGGATTGAAAAACTGTTTTTT
>TRBJ2-2|NA|NA|TRBV5-1
CASSLDGGITGELFF
TGCGCCAGCAGCTTGGATGGGGGGATCACCGGGGAGCTGTTTTTT
>TRBJ2-3|NA|NA|TRBV15
CATSRVERPDTQYF
TGTGCCACCAGCAGAGTTGAGAGGCCAGATACGCAGTATTTT
>TRBJ1-1|TRBD1|NA|TRBV28
CASSPTGGAGTEAFF
TGTGCCAGCAGTCCGACAGGGGGCGCAGGCACTGAAGCTTTCTTT
>TRBJ2-7|NA|NA|TRBV6-5
CASSRDSYEQYF
TGTGCCAGTTCCCGAGATTCCTACGAGCAGTACTTC
>TRBJ2-3|NA|NA|TRBV14
CASSQDKTGTSTDTQYF
TGTGCCAGCAGCCAAGATAAGACCGGGACTAGCACAGATACGCAGTATTTT
>TRBJ2-3|NA|NA|TRBV19
CAVAKFGAADTQYF
TGTGCCGTGGCTAAGTTCGGAGCCGCAGATACGCAGTATTTT
>TRBJ1-1|TRBD1|NA|TRBV5-8
CASRRTGGTEAFF
TGTGCCAGCAGAAGGACAGGGGGCACTGAAGCTTTCTTT
>TRBJ2-5|TRBD1|NA|TRBV25-1
CASSRRDRDLGTQYF
TGTGCCAGCAGTCGTAGAGACAGGGACCTTGGGACCCAGTACTTC
>TRBJ2-4|NA|NA|TRBV5-4
CASSLFLDSDIQYF
TGTGCCAGCAGCTTGTTCTTGGACTCTGACATTCAGTACTTC
>TRBJ2-7|TRBD1|NA|TRBV19
CASSIAVQGAYEQYF
TGTGCCAGTAGTATCGCCGTACAGGGGGCTTACGAGCAGTACTTC
>TRBJ1-2|NA|NA|TRBV12-5
CASEGFGQTYNYGYTF
TGTGCTAGTGAGGGATTCGGACAGACCTATAACTATGGCTACACCTTC
>TRBJ2-2|TRBD1|NA|TRBV27
CASSLLQRQGSTGELFF
TGTGCCAGCAGTTTACTACAAAGACAGGGAAGCACCGGGGAGCTGTTTTTT
>TRBJ1-6|TRBD1|NA|TRBV6-1
CASSTRDRGSSPLHF
TGTGCCAGCAGTACCCGGGACAGGGGGTCGTCACCCCTCCACTTT
>TRBJ2-2|TRBD2|NA|TRBV7-9
CASSPIAGALFRDTGELFF
TGTGCCAGCAGCCCTATAGCGGGAGCCCTCTTTAGGGACACCGGGGAGCTGTTTTTT
>TRBJ2-3|NA|NA|TRBV21-1
CASSTRLAGETDTQYF
TGTGCCAGCAGCACCAGGCTAGCGGGAGAGACGGATACGCAGTATTTT
>TRBJ2-7|NA|NA|TRBV5-4
CASSSSSYEQYF
TGTGCCAGCAGCTCCTCGTCCTACGAGCAGTACTTC
>TRBJ2-7|NA|NA|TRBV7-2
CASSLAEADYEQYF
TGTGCCAGCAGCTTAGCAGAAGCGGATTACGAGCAGTACTTC
>TRBJ2-7|NA|NA|TRBV21-1
CASSMNRDTYEQYF
TGTGCCAGCAGCATGAACAGGGATACCTACGAGCAGTACTTC
>TRBJ2-7|NA|NA|TRBV4-1
CASSQYQGIGSYEQYF
TGCGCCAGCAGCCAATACCAGGGAATAGGCTCCTACGAGCAGTACTTC
>TRBJ1-1|NA|NA|TRBV28
CASSLETEAFF
TGTGCCAGCAGTCTCGAGACTGAAGCTTTCTTT
>TRBJ2-7|TRBD1|NA|TRBV5-1
CASSSDGDRASYEQYF
TGCGCCAGCAGCTCCGATGGGGACAGGGCGTCCTACGAGCAGTACTTC
>TRBJ2-7|TRBD2|NA|TRBV6-5
CASRFQTSGAYEQYF
TGTGCCAGCAGGTTCCAGACTAGCGGGGCCTACGAGCAGTACTTC
>TRBJ2-5|NA|NA|TRBV18
CASSLGHQETQYF
TGTGCCAGCTCACTCGGTCACCAAGAGACCCAGTACTTC
>TRBJ2-7|TRBD2|once|TRBV4-1
CASSQEEAGTSGYEQYF
TGCGCCAGCAGCCAAGAAGAGGCCGGGACTAGCGGTTACGAGCAGTACTTC
>TRBJ1-2|TRBD1|NA|TRBV11-2
CASSLDPGTGGINYGYTF
TGTGCCAGCAGCTTAGACCCCGGGACAGGGGGGATTAACTATGGCTACACCTTC
>TRBJ1-1|TRBD1|NA|TRBV29-1
CSVEPGQGPSEAFF
TGCAGCGTTGAGCCGGGACAGGGTCCTTCTGAAGCTTTCTTT
>TRBJ2-1|NA|NA|TRBV7-9
CASSLVPKSSYNEQFF
TGTGCCAGCAGCTTAGTTCCGAAGAGCTCCTACAATGAGCAGTTCTTC
>TRBJ2-2|TRBD1|NA|TRBV6-6
CASSYATGVATGELFF
TGTGCCAGCAGTTACGCAACAGGGGTGGCCACCGGGGAGCTGTTTTTT
>TRBJ1-4|TRBD1|NA|TRBV28
CASSLPTGGEKLFF
TGTGCCAGCAGTTTACCAACAGGGGGTGAAAAACTGTTTTTT
>TRBJ2-3|TRBD1|NA|TRBV9
CASSLGSVYRGRTDTQYF
TGTGCCAGCAGCCTGGGTTCCGTATACAGGGGGCGCACAGATACGCAGTATTTT
>TRBJ2-1|TRBD1|NA|TRBV29-1
CSVEDRGGSGTGGYNEQFF
TGCAGCGTTGAAGACCGGGGGGGGTCCGGGACAGGGGGGTACAATGAGCAGTTCTTC
>TRBJ2-5|TRBD1|once|TRBV7-7
CASSPWTGREETQYF
TGTGCTAGCAGCCCCTGGACAGGGCGGGAAGAGACCCAGTACTTC
>TRBJ2-2|NA|NA|TRBV2
CASHRAAGELFF
TGTGCCAGTCACAGGGCTGCCGGGGAGCTGTTTTTT
>TRBJ1-1|NA|NA|TRBV6-5
CASVGQTNTEAFF
TGTGCCAGCGTAGGACAGACCAACACTGAAGCTTTCTTT
>TRBJ1-5|TRBD1|once|TRBV19
CASSRTGEGNQPQHF
TGTGCCAGTAGTCGGACAGGGGAAGGCAATCAGCCCCAGCATTTT
>TRBJ2-7|TRBD1|few|TRBV2
CASRRRTGSSSYEQYF
TGTGCCAGCAGGAGGAGGACAGGGTCTTCCTCCTACGAGCAGTACTTC
>TRBJ1-5|NA|NA|TRBV27
CASSFGGPQPQHF
TGTGCCAGCAGTTTCGGAGGTCCTCAGCCCCAGCATTTT
>TRBJ1-1|NA|NA|TRBV28
CASRGIGVGAFF
TGTGCCAGCAGGGGGATCGGGGTTGGGGCTTTCTTT
>TRBJ2-7|NA|NA|TRBV28
CASSSTVYEQYF
TGTGCCAGCAGTTCTACAGTATACGAGCAGTACTTC
>TRBJ1-6|TRBD1|NA|TRBV5-3
CARRESDRARNSPLHF
TGTGCCAGAAGAGAAAGTGACAGGGCGAGGAATTCACCCCTCCACTTT
>TRBJ2-5|NA|NA|TRBV6-5
CASSSIGGRETQYF
TGTGCCAGCAGTAGTATAGGGGGTCGAGAGACCCAGTACTTC